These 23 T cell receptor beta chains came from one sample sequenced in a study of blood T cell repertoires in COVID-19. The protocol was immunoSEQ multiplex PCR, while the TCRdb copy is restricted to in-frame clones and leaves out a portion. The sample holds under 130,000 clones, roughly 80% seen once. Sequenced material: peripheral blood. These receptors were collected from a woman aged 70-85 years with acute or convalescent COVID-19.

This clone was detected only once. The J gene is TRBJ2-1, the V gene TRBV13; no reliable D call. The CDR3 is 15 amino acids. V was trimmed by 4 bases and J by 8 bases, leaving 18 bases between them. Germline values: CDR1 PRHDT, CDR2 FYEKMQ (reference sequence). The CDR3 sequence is CASSSPRFSVYEQFF. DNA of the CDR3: TGTGCCAGCAGCTCCCCTAGGTTCTCTGTGTATGAGCAGTTCTTC. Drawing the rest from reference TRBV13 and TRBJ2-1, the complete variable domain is AAGVIQSPRHLIKEKRETATLKCYPIPRHDTVYWYQQGPGQDPQFLISFYEKMQSDKGSIPDRFSAQQFSDYHSELNMSSLELGDSALYFCASSSPRFSVYEQFFGPGTRLTVL.

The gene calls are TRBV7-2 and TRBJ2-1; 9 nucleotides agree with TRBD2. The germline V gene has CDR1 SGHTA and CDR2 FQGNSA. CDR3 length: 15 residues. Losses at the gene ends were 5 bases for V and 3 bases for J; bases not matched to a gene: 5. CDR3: CASSRGGADYNEQFF. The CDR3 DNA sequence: TGTGCCAGCAGCCGCGGGGGGGCGGACTACAATGAGCAGTTCTTC.

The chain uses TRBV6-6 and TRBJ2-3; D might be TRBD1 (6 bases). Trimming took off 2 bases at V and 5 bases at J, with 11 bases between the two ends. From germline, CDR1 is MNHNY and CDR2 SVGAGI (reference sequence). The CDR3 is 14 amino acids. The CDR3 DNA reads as TGTGCCAGCAGTTACACCAGGGGTGGAGATACGCAGTATTTT. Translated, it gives CASSYTRGGDTQYF.

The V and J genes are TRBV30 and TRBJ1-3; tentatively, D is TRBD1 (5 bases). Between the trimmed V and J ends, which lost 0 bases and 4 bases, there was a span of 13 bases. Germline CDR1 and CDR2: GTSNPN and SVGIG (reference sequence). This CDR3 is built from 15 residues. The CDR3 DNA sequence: TGTGCCTGGAGTGTAATCCGGTCAGGGGGAAACACCATATATTTT. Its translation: CAWSVIRSGGNTIYF.

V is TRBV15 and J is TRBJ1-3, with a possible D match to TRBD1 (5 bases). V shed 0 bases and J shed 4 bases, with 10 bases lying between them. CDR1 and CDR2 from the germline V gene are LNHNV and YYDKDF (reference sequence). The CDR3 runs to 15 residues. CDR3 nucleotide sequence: TGTGCCACCAGCAGAGAGCAGGGAGGGGGAAACACCATATATTTT. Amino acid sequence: CATSREQGGGNTIYF. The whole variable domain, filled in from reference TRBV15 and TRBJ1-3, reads DAMVIQNPRYQVTQFGKPVTLSCSQTLNHNVMYWYQQKSSQAPKLLFHYYDKDFNNEADTPDNFQSRRPNTSFCFLDIRSPGLGDTAMYLCATSREQGGGNTIYFGEGSWLTVV.

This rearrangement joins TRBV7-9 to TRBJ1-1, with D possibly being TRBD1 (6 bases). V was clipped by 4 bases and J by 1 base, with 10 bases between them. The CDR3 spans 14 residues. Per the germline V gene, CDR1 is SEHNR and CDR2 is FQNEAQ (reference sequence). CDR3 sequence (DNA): TGTGCCAGCAGCTCTCGACAGGAGAACACTGAAGCTTTCTTT. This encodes CASSSRQENTEAFF.

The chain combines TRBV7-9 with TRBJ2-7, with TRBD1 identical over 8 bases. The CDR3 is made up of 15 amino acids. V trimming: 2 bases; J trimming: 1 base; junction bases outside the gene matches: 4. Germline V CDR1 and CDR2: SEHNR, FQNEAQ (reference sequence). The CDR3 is CASSLPQGASYEQYF. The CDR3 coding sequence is TGTGCCAGCAGCTTACCTCAGGGGGCATCCTACGAGCAGTACTTC.

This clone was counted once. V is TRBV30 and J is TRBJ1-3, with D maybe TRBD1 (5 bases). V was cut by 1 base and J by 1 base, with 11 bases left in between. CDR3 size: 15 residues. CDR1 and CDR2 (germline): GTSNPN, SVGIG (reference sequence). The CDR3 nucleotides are TGTGCCTGGAGTGGGGGCGGAGGGTCTGGAAACACCATATATTTT. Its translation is CAWSGGGGSGNTIYF.

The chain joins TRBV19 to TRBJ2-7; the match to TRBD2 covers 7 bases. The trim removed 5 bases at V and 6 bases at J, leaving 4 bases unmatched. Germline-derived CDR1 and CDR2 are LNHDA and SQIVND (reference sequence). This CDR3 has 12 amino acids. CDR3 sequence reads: CASSFGGSEQYF. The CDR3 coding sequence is TGTGCCAGTAGTTTCGGGGGGAGCGAGCAGTACTTC.

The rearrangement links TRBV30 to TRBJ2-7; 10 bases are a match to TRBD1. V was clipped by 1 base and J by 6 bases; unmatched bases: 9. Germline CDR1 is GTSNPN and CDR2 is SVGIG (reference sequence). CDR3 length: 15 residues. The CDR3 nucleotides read TGTGCCTGGAGTGGCGGGACAGGGGTTTATTCCGAGCAGTACTTC. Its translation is CAWSGGTGVYSEQYF. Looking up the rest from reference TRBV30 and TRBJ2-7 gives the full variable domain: SQTIHQWPATLVQPVGSPLSLECTVEGTSNPNLYWYRQAAGRGLQLLFYSVGIGQISSEVPQNLSASRPQDRQFILSSKKLLLSDSGFYLCAWSGGTGVYSEQYFGPGTRLTVT.

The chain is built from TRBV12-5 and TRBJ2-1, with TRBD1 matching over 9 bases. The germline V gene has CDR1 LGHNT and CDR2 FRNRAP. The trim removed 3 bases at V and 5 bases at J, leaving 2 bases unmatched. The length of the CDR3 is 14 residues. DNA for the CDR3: TGTGCTAGTGGTTTTTGGACAGGGGACAATGAGCAGTTCTTC. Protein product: CASGFWTGDNEQFF.

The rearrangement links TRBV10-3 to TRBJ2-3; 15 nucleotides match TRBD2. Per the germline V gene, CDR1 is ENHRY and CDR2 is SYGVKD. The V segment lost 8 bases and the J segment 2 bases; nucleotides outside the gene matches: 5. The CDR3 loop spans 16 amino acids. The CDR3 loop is CAIEGTSGGLTDTQYF. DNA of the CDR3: TGTGCCATCGAAGGGACTAGCGGGGGGCTCACAGATACGCAGTATTTT.

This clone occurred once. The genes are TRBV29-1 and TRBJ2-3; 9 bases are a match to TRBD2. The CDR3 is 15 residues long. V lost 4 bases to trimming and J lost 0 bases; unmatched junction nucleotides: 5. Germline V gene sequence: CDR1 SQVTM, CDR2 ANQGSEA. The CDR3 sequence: CSVGIAGGSTDTQYF. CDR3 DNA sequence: TGCAGCGTTGGAATCGCGGGGGGGAGCACAGATACGCAGTATTTT.

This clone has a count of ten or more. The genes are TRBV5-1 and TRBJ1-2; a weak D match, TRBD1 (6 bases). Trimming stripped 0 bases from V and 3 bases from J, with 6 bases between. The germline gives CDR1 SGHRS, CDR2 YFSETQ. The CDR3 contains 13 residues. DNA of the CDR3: TGCGCCAGCAGCTTGGGGGGGCACTATGGCTACACCTTC. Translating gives CASSLGGHYGYTF.

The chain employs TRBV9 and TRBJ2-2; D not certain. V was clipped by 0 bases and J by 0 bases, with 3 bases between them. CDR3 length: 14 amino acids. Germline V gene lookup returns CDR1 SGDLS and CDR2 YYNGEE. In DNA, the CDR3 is TGTGCCAGCAGCGTAGTAGCGAACACCGGGGAGCTGTTTTTT. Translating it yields CASSVVANTGELFF.

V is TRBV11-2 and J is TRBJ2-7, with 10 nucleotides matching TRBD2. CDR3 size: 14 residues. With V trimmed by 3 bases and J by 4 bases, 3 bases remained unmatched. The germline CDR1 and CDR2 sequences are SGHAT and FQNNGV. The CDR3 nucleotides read TGTGCCAGCAGCTTGGGGACTAGCGAGTACGAGCAGTACTTC. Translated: CASSLGTSEYEQYF.

The CDR3 sequence is CASSSQTGSYNEQFF. DNA of the CDR3: TGTGCCAGCAGCTCTCAGACAGGTTCCTACAATGAGCAGTTCTTC. This chain links TRBV11-2 with TRBJ2-1; D is possibly TRBD1 (6 bases). Deletions cut 4 bases from V and 1 base from J, with 11 bases between. CDR1 SGHAT and CDR2 FQNNGV come from the germline V gene. The CDR3 totals 15 residues.

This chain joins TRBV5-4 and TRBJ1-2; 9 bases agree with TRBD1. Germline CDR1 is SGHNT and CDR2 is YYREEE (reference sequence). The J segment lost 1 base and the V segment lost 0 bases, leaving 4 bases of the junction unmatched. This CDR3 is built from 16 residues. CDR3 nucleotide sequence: TGTGCCAGCAGCTTGGGGGGACAGGGATATAACTATGGCTACACCTTC. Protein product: CASSLGGQGYNYGYTF.

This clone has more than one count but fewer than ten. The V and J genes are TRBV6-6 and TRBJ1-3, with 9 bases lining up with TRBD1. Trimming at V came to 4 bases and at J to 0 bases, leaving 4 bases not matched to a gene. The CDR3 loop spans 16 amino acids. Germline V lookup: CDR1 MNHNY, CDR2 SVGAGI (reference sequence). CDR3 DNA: TGTGCCAGCAGTTCCGGGACAGGGAGCTCTGGAAACACCATATATTTT. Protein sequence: CASSSGTGSSGNTIYF.

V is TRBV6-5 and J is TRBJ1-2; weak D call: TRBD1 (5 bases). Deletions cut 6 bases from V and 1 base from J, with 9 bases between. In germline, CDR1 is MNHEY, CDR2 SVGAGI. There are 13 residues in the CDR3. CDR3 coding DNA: TGTGCCAGCAGGGAGACAGTTAACTATGGCTACACCTTC. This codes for CASRETVNYGYTF.

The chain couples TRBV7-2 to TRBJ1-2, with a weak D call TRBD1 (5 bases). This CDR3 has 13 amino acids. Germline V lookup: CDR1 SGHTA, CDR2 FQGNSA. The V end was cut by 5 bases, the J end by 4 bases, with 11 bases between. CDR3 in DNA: TGTGCCAGCAGCCCCCCGGGGGTCTATGGCTACACCTTC. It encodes CASSPPGVYGYTF. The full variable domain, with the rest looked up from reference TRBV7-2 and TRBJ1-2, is GAGVSQSPSNKVTEKGKDVELRCDPISGHTALYWYRQSLGQGLEFLIYFQGNSAPDKSGLPSDRFSAERTGGSVSTLTIQRTQQEDSAVYLCASSPPGVYGYTFGSGTRLTVV.

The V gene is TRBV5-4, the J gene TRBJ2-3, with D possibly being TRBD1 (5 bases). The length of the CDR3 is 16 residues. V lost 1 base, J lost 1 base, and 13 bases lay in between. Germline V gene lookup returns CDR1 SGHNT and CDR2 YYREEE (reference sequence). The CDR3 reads CASSLSGFRGTDTQYF. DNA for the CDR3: TGTGCCAGCAGCTTGTCAGGGTTTCGAGGCACAGATACGCAGTATTTT.

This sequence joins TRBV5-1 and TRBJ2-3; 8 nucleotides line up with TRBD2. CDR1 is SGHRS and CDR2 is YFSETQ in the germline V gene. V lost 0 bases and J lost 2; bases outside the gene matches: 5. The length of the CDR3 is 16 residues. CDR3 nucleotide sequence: TGCGCCAGCAGCTTGGATACTAGCGGAAACACAGATACGCAGTATTTT. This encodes CASSLDTSGNTDTQYF. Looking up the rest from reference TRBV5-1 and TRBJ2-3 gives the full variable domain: KAGVTQTPRYLIKTRGQQVTLSCSPISGHRSVSWYQQTPGQGLQFLFEYFSETQRNKGNFPGRFSGRQFSNSRSEMNVSTLELGDSALYLCASSLDTSGNTDTQYFGPGTRLTVL.